The T cell receptor (beta chain) under discussion was sequenced for a study of T-cell reconstitution after alpha-beta-depleted transplantation in children. A TCRbeta library incorporating unique molecular identifiers was prepared. TCRdb analysed the PCR reads with MiXCR anew, one entry per CDR3 protein. The data contain more than 85,000 distinct CDR3 sequences, about 5.6% of them singletons. In its sample, this clonotype was seen a few times. Its target is not known. Study-wide results and caveats: T-cell counts and diversity at one year post-transplant came mainly from newly produced T cells. Several hundred graft clones that had expanded were reportedly the source of alpha-beta T cells about two months after transplant.

The sequenced sample was PBMCs, mostly from graft donor cells, obtained 60 days after TCRalphabeta/CD19-depleted stem cell transplant. The source is a female patient aged 2 to 10 who had a stem cell transplant for Fanconi anemia, so the T cells may come from the graft donor.

The CDR3 sequence: CASRAGTSVPDTQYF. The CDR3 coding sequence is TGTGCCAGCAGGGCCGGGACTAGCGTCCCAGATACGCAGTATTTT. The chain couples TRBV12-3 or TRBV12-4 to TRBJ2-3; 10 nucleotides align to TRBD2. CDR3 size: 15 residues. The V segment lost 6 bases and the J segment 4 bases; nucleotides outside the gene matches: 7.